This TCR beta chain comes out of a study of OX40 agonist ivuxolimab in advanced cancers. Across the study: Dose-escalation patients had hepatocellular carcinoma, melanoma, renal cell or head and neck cancer. Checkpoint inhibitors had been given previously to under 50% of patients. Study-wide points: Among the lowest peripheral clonal expansion occurred in 0.1-3.0 mg/kg partial responders.

This CDR3 comprises 19 residues. V was pared by 2 bases and J by 5 bases, with 25 bases between. From germline, CDR1 is SGHTA and CDR2 FQGNSA. Of note for this clone: Antigen unknown.

The table came from immunoSEQ multiplex PCR; TCRdb's copy has only in-frame clones and leaves some out. The profile covers roughly 30,000 clones, with approximately 88% appearing a single time and under 70% taken by the ten largest. This chain joins TRBV7-2 and TRBJ2-1; tentatively, D is TRBD1 (5 bases). Sequencing used CD4+ or CD8+ T cells sorted from blood, obtained in a trial of the OX40 agonist ivuxolimab. This sequence was found in an adult with an advanced solid tumor such as melanoma, head and neck, liver or kidney cancer. CDR3 bases: TGTGCCAGCAGCTTAACCCCCATTATCGGACACGGGTTGGACAATGAGCAGTTCTTC. It translates to CASSLTPIIGHGLDNEQFF.